The subject of this entry is one T cell receptor beta chain. J lost 4 bases, V lost 3 bases, and 14 bases had no gene match. CDR1 PRHDT and CDR2 FYEKMQ come from the germline V gene (reference sequence). The CDR3 runs to 17 residues. The data belong to a study of blood T cell repertoires in COVID-19. Study context: Some COVID-19 samples were acute and others convalescent; all came from the United States, Italy and Spain. From T cells, B-cell-depleted T cells, or PBMCs came the material, which was cDNA or gDNA.

As handled by the study authors: Quantification of nucleated cells was approximated via reference gene primer amplification. Sequenced by immunoSEQ multiplex PCR; TCRdb stores in-frame clones only, minus some. V and J calls plus clone size are reproduced from that table; the DNA served to infer D and trimming. The sample consists of fewer than 200,000 clones, more than 75% of them appearing once. This sequence joins TRBV13 and TRBJ1-2, with 7 positions matching TRBD1. The clonotype originates from a man aged 40-49 years with active or convalescent COVID-19. Material: peripheral blood. This CDR3 is CASSFSLGTGEFYGYTF. CDR3 sequence (DNA): TGTGCCAGCAGCTTTAGTTTGGGTACAGGGGAGTTCTATGGCTACACCTTC.